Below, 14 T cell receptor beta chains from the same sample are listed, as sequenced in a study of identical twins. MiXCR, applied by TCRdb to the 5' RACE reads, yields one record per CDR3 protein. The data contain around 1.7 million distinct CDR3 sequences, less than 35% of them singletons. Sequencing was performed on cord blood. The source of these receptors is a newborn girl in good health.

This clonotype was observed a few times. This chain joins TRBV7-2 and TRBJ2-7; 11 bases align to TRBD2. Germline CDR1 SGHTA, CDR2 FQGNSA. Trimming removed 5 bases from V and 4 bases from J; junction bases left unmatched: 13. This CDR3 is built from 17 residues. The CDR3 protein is CASSLRVRLAGMYEQYF. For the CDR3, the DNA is TGTGCCAGCAGCCTACGAGTTAGACTAGCGGGGATGTACGAGCAGTACTTC. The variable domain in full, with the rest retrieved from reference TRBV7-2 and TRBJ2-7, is GAGVSQSPSNKVTEKGKDVELRCDPISGHTALYWYRQSLGQGLEFLIYFQGNSAPDKSGLPSDRFSAERTGGSVSTLTIQRTQQEDSAVYLCASSLRVRLAGMYEQYFGPGTRLTVT.

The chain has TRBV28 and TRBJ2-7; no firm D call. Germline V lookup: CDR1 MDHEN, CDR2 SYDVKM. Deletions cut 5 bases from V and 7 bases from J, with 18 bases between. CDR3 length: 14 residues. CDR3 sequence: CASSPIISYNEQYF. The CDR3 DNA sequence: TGTGCCAGCAGTCCCATAATCTCCTACAATGAGCAGTACTTC.

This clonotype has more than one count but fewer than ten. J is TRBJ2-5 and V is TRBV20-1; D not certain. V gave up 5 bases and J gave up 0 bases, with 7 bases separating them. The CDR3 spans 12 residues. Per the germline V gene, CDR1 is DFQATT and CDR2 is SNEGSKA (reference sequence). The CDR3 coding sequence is TGCAGTGCTGTGACGCACCAAGAGACCCAGTACTTC. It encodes CSAVTHQETQYF.

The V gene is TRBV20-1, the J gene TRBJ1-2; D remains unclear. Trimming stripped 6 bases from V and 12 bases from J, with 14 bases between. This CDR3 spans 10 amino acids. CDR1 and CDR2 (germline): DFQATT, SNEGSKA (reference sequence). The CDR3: CSAIGPLDTF. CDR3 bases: TGCAGTGCCATTGGACCGTTGGACACCTTC.

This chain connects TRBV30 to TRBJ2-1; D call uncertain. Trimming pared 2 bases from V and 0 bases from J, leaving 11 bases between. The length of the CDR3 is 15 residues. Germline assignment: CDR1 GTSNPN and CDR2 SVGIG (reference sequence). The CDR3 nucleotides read TGTGCCTGGAGTCAAATCGGTAGCTCCTACAATGAGCAGTTCTTC. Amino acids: CAWSQIGSSYNEQFF.

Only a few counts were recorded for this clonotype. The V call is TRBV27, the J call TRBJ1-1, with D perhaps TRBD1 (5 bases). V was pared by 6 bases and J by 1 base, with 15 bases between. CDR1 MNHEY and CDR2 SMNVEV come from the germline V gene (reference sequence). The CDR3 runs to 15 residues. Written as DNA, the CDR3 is TGTGCCAGCAGCCTAAACGAGGGGCCGAACACTGAAGCTTTCTTT. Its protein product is CASSLNEGPNTEAFF.

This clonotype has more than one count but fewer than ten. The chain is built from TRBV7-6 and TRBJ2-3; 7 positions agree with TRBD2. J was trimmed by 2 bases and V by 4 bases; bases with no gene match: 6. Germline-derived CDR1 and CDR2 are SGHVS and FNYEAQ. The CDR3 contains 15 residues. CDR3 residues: CASSYNSGPTDTQYF. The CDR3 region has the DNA TGTGCCAGCAGCTACAATAGCGGGCCCACAGATACGCAGTATTTT.

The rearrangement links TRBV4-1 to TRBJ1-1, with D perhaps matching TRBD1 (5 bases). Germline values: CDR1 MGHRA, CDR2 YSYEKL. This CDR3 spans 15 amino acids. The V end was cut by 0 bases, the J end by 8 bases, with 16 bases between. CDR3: CASSQDRFKTGEAFF. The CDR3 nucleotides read TGCGCCAGCAGCCAAGACCGATTCAAAACAGGAGAAGCTTTCTTT.

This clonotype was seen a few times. The chain's CDR3 is CASSQDRTSGDTQYF. The CDR3 DNA sequence: TGTGCCAGCAGCCAAGATAGGACTAGCGGGGATACGCAGTATTTT. The chain recombines TRBV4-2 with TRBJ2-3; TRBD2 aligns across 11 bases. This CDR3 contains 15 residues. The germline V gene encodes CDR1 LGHNA and CDR2 YNFKEQ. Trimming removed 0 bases from V and 6 bases from J; junction bases left unmatched: 2.

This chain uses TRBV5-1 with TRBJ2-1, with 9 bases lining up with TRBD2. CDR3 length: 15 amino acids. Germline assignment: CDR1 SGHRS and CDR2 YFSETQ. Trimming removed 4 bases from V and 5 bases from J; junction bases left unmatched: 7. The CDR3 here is CASSRLAGRDNEQFF. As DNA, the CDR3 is TGCGCCAGCAGCCGCCTAGCGGGGCGCGACAATGAGCAGTTCTTC. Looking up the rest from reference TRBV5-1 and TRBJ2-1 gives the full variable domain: KAGVTQTPRYLIKTRGQQVTLSCSPISGHRSVSWYQQTPGQGLQFLFEYFSETQRNKGNFPGRFSGRQFSNSRSEMNVSTLELGDSALYLCASSRLAGRDNEQFFGPGTRLTVL.

The CDR3 coding sequence is TGTGCCGGCCGGGCGTACAATGAGCAGTACTTC. Its protein product is CAGRAYNEQYF. The chain combines TRBV2 with TRBJ2-7; no definite D call. The V end was cut by 11 bases, the J end by 7 bases, with 15 bases between. CDR3 length: 11 residues. Germline lookup yields CDR1 SNHLY and CDR2 FYNNEI.

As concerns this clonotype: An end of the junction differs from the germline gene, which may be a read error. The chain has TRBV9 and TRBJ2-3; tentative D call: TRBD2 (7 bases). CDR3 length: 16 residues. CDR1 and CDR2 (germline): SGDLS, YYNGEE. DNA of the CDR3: TGTGCCAACAGCGTAGGGGCGGGGGCTCTCACAGATACGCAGTATTTT. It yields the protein CANSVGAGALTDTQYF.

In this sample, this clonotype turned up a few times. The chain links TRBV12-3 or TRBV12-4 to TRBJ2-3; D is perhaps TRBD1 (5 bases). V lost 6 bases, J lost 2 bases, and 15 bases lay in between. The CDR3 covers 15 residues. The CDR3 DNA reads TGTGCCAGCAGCTATCAGGGAAGGGTCACAGATACGCAGTATTTT. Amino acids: CASSYQGRVTDTQYF.

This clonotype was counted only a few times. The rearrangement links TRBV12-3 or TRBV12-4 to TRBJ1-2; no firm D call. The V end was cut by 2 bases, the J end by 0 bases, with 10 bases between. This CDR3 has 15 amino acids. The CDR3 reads CASSLRHGPNYGYTF. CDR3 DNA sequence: TGTGCCAGCAGTTTACGACATGGGCCTAACTATGGCTACACCTTC.